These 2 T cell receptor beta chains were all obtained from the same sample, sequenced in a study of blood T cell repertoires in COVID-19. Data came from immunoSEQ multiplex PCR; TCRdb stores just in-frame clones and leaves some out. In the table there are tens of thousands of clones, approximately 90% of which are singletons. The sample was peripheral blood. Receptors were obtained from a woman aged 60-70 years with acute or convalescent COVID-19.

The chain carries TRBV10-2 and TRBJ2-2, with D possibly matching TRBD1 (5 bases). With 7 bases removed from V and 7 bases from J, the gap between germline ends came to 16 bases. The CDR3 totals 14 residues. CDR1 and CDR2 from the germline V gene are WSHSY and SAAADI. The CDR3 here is CASKDNPDIGELFF. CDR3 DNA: TGCGCCAGCAAAGACAACCCGGACATCGGGGAGCTGTTTTTT.

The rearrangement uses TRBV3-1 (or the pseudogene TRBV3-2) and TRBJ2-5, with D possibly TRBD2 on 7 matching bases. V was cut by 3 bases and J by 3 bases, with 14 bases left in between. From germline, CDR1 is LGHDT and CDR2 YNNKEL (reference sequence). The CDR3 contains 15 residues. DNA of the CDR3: TGTGCCAGCAGCCAGTTTTGGGGGGGCGAAGAGACCCAGTACTTC. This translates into CASSQFWGGEETQYF.